The rows below give T cell receptor beta chains drawn from one sample of a study of CD8 T cells in Susac syndrome. TCRdb re-analysed the immunoSEQ multiplex PCR reads in MiXCR, keeping a single row per CDR3 protein. The profile shows 400,000 to 550,000 distinct CDR3 sequences, 85% of them singletons. The sample consisted of CD8+ T cells from PBMCs. These receptors all stem from a human donor with multiple sclerosis. Each CDR3 is given with its conserved first and last residue. A D gene is named only where the DNA matches it firmly. Clone size is not always given. Where it is, it says once, few, many or a class for expanded clones.

-	-	TRBV29-1	TRBJ2-5	CSALRNDGETQYF	TGCAGCGCCCTCAGGAATGACGGAGAGACCCAGTACTTC
-	-	TRBV7-3	TRBJ2-2	CASSPTGSGGELFF	TGTGCCAGCAGCCCGACAGGTTCTGGGGGGGAGCTGTTTTTT
-	-	TRBV27	TRBJ1-5	CASSLRDPNAQPQHF	TGTGCCAGCAGTCTCCGGGACCCCAACGCTCAGCCCCAGCATTTT
-	-	TRBV2	TRBJ2-7	CASSEGGTDSYEQYF	TGTGCCAGCAGTGAAGGCGGGACAGACTCCTACGAGCAGTACTTC
-	-	TRBV14	TRBJ2-7	CASSPARGHYEQYF	TGTGCCAGCAGTCCAGCGCGGGGTCACTACGAGCAGTACTTC
-	-	TRBV4-2	TRBJ2-1	CASSQGEGTVYNEQFF	TGTGCCAGCAGCCAGGGGGAGGGGACAGTTTACAATGAGCAGTTCTTC
TRBD2	once	TRBV6-6	TRBJ2-3	CASSTGTSGLDTPYF	TGTGCCAGCAGCACCGGGACTAGCGGGTTAGATACGCCGTATTTT
-	-	TRBV11-2	TRBJ2-7	CASSGVDWGAYEQYF	TGTGCCAGCAGCGGCGTCGACTGGGGGGCCTACGAGCAGTACTTC
-	-	TRBV7-8	TRBJ2-7	CASSVDDWDLKIHEQYF	TGTGCCAGCAGCGTGGATGACTGGGATCTAAAGATCCACGAGCAGTACTTC
-	-	TRBV27	TRBJ1-2	CASSPGPANYGYTF	TGTGCCAGCAGCCCGGGACCTGCTAACTATGGCTACACCTTC
TRBD1	-	TRBV10-3	TRBJ2-7	CAISNQGADEQYF	TGTGCCATCAGCAATCAGGGGGCTGACGAGCAGTACTTC
TRBD1	once	TRBV19	TRBJ1-5	CASSVDRGPGNGPQHF	TGTGCCAGTAGTGTCGACAGGGGCCCCGGTAATGGTCCCCAGCATTTT
-	-	TRBV6-1	TRBJ2-7	CASSPLAGTYEQYF	TGTGCCAGCAGTCCGCTGGCAGGGACCTACGAGCAGTACTTC
TRBD2	few	TRBV6-1	TRBJ2-3	CASSERLAGSDTQYF	TGTGCCAGCAGTGAACGCCTAGCGGGATCAGATACGCAGTATTTT
-	-	TRBV11-2	TRBJ2-1	CASSLGPNRDYNEQFF	TGTGCCAGCAGCTTAGGCCCCAACAGGGATTACAATGAGCAGTTCTTC
-	few	TRBV7-6	TRBJ2-7	CASSLGMSGFSYEQYF	TGTGCCAGCAGCTTAGGGATGAGCGGATTTTCCTACGAGCAGTACTTC
-	-	TRBV4-1	TRBJ2-2	CASSQVGTGELFF	TGCGCCAGCAGCCAAGTCGGAACCGGGGAGCTGTTTTTT
TRBD1	-	TRBV27	TRBJ1-1	CASSLTGGGSTEAFF	TGTGCCAGCAGTTTAACAGGGGGAGGTAGCACTGAAGCTTTCTTT
TRBD2	few	TRBV18	TRBJ2-7	CASSPGTSGYSYEQYF	TGTGCCAGCTCACCTGGGACTAGCGGGTATTCCTACGAGCAGTACTTC
-	-	TRBV30	TRBJ1-1	CAWSSGTTPEAFF	TGTGCCTGGAGTTCCGGGACCACGCCTGAAGCTTTCTTT
-	-	TRBV4-1	TRBJ2-7	CASSHLNGLYEQYF	TGCGCCAGCAGCCACCTCAACGGCCTTTACGAGCAGTACTTC
-	once	TRBV10-3	TRBJ1-1	CAIKHSMNTEAFF	TGTGCCATCAAACACTCTATGAACACTGAAGCTTTCTTT
TRBD1	-	TRBV27	TRBJ2-1	CASSWDRYNEQFF	TGTGCCAGCAGTTGGGACAGGTACAATGAGCAGTTCTTC
TRBD2	-	TRBV29-1	TRBJ2-1	CSGLAGGSYNEQFF	TGCAGCGGTCTAGCGGGAGGCTCCTACAATGAGCAGTTCTTC
TRBD2	few	TRBV6-2/TRBV6-3	TRBJ2-5	CASSYGVAGKSYQETQYF	TGTGCCAGCAGTTACGGGGTAGCGGGGAAGTCGTACCAAGAGACCCAGTACTTC
TRBD1	-	TRBV27	TRBJ1-5	CASSLWTGDNQPQHF	TGTGCCAGCAGTTTATGGACAGGGGACAATCAGCCCCAGCATTTT
-	-	TRBV25-1	TRBJ2-2	CASSEGYDTGELFF	TGTGCCAGCAGTGAGGGGTACGACACCGGGGAGCTGTTTTTT
-	-	TRBV3-1	TRBJ1-1	CASSQTGDTEAFF	TGTGCCAGCAGCCAGACAGGTGACACTGAAGCTTTCTTT
TRBD1	-	TRBV7-9	TRBJ2-5	CASSLLDRARETQYF	TGTGCCAGCAGCTTATTGGACAGGGCTCGGGAGACCCAGTACTTC
-	-	TRBV5-6	TRBJ1-3	CASSLSAGWASENTIYF	TGTGCCAGCAGCTTGTCGGCAGGATGGGCCTCTGAAAACACCATATATTTT
-	-	TRBV7-6	TRBJ2-1	CASSLQGGSDEQFF	TGTGCCAGCAGCTTACAAGGCGGCTCGGATGAGCAGTTCTTC
-	-	TRBV27	TRBJ2-7	CASSPWGGGYEQYF	TGTGCCAGCAGTCCTTGGGGGGGCGGATACGAGCAGTACTTC
-	-	TRBV24-1	TRBJ1-5	CATSDSSSDNDQPQHF	TGTGCCACCAGTGATTCCTCGAGCGATAATGATCAGCCCCAGCATTTT
-	-	TRBV27	TRBJ2-3	CATLWVDTQYF	TGTGCCACCCTCTGGGTGGATACGCAGTATTTT
-	-	TRBV4-1	TRBJ2-2	CASRPGGDTGELFF	TGCGCCAGCCGCCCTGGAGGGGACACCGGGGAGCTGTTTTTT
TRBD1	few	TRBV28	TRBJ2-1	CASSLGQEYNEQFF	TGTGCCAGCAGTTTGGGACAGGAGTACAATGAGCAGTTCTTC
TRBD1	-	TRBV20-1	TRBJ1-1	CSAKTGTGSAEAFF	TGCAGTGCCAAGACCGGGACAGGGAGCGCTGAAGCTTTCTTT
-	-	TRBV27	TRBJ2-3	CASSSSDTQYF	-
-	-	TRBV11-2	TRBJ1-2	CASSLAGGIYGYTF	TGTGCCAGCAGCTTAGCGGGGGGGATCTATGGCTACACCTTC
TRBD1	-	TRBV4-1	TRBJ1-5	CASSQDPTGGSNQPQHF	TGCGCCAGCAGCCAAGATCCAACAGGGGGAAGCAATCAGCCCCAGCATTTT
TRBD2	-	TRBV2	TRBJ2-3	CASSGWTSGTDTQYF	TGTGCCAGCAGTGGATGGACTAGCGGCACAGATACGCAGTATTTT
-	-	TRBV27	TRBJ2-7	CASSSRQASYEQYF	TGTGCCAGCAGTTCCCGACAGGCCTCCTACGAGCAGTACTTC
TRBD2	-	TRBV27	TRBJ2-1	CASTSRGGSSYNEQFF	TGTGCCAGCACTTCTCGGGGGGGTAGCTCCTACAATGAGCAGTTCTTC